This T cell receptor (beta chain) was recovered during a study of cytotoxic CD8 clonotypes in ibrutinib-treated CLL. The wider study: Researchers reported 11 relapsed/refractory and some 14 treatment-naive patients, roughly 17 of them IGHV unmutated. Responses: roughly 25 partial, 2 complete; after median around 70 months, 14 stayed remitted, about twelve progressed. Study conclusions and caveats: Under treatment, the uncommon public clonotypes either contracted or remained stable.

The data were produced by immunoSEQ multiplex PCR, yet TCRdb's version contains in-frame clones alone and is incomplete. The sample has 40,000 or so clones; roughly 49% are singletons. This clone was picked up a small number of times. Its antigen is unidentified. This same CDR3 is encoded by further DNA sequences in the sample. Trimming shortened V by 2 bases and J by 1 base, and 6 bases separated the two germline ends. The CDR3 extends over 13 amino acids. Germline V gene lookup returns CDR1 SGHRS and CDR2 YFSETQ. The chain combines TRBV5-1 with TRBJ1-2, with a weak D call TRBD1 (5 bases). The TCR originated in a human donor with chronic lymphocytic leukemia. The source was PBMCs, collected before ibrutinib treatment. The CDR3 reads CASSFQGNYGYTF. The CDR3 bases are TGCGCCAGCAGCTTCCAGGGTAACTATGGCTACACCTTC. The full variable domain, its missing parts supplied by reference TRBV5-1 and TRBJ1-2, is KAGVTQTPRYLIKTRGQQVTLSCSPISGHRSVSWYQQTPGQGLQFLFEYFSETQRNKGNFPGRFSGRQFSNSRSEMNVSTLELGDSALYLCASSFQGNYGYTFGSGTRLTVV.